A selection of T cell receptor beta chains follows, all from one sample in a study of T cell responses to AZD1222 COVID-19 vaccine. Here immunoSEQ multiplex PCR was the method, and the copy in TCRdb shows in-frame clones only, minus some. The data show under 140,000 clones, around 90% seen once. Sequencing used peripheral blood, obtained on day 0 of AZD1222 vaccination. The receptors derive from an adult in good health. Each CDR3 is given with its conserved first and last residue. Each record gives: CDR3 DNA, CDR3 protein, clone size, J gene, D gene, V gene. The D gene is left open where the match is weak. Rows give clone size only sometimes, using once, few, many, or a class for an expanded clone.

cdr3_nt: TGTGCCAGCAGCCTGAACGGCGCGGGGGGCGTAAATTCACCCCTCCACTTT
cdr3_aa: CASSLNGAGGVNSPLHF
clone_size: once
j_call: TRBJ1-6
d_call: -
v_call: TRBV4-2

cdr3_nt: TGTGCCAGCAGCTACCCTGTTAGCGGGGAATCCTACGAGCAGTACTTC
cdr3_aa: CASSYPVSGESYEQYF
clone_size: -
j_call: TRBJ2-7
d_call: TRBD2
v_call: TRBV7-2

cdr3_nt: TGTGCCAGCAGCTTAGGGTCCACGTCCCTAGGCTACACCTTC
cdr3_aa: CASSLGSTSLGYTF
clone_size: -
j_call: TRBJ1-2
d_call: -
v_call: TRBV7-9

cdr3_nt: TGTGCCAGCAGCCACGGGGGCTTTTACGAGCAGTACTTC
cdr3_aa: CASSHGGFYEQYF
clone_size: once
j_call: TRBJ2-7
d_call: -
v_call: TRBV14

cdr3_nt: TGTGCCAGCAGGTCCAGGGAAGGTGGAGAGACCCAGTACTTC
cdr3_aa: CASRSREGGETQYF
clone_size: once
j_call: TRBJ2-5
d_call: -
v_call: TRBV5-8

cdr3_nt: TGTGCCAGCAGCGTGGACAGGGGGAAAGCTTTCTTT
cdr3_aa: CASSVDRGKAFF
clone_size: -
j_call: TRBJ1-1
d_call: TRBD1
v_call: TRBV7-9

cdr3_nt: TGTGCCAGCAGCTTAACACTAAACACTGAAGCTTTCTTT
cdr3_aa: CASSLTLNTEAFF
clone_size: -
j_call: TRBJ1-1
d_call: -
v_call: TRBV7-9

cdr3_nt: TGTGCCAGCAGTTCACCGGACCGGGAGACCCAGTACTTC
cdr3_aa: CASSSPDRETQYF
clone_size: -
j_call: TRBJ2-5
d_call: -
v_call: TRBV27

cdr3_nt: TGTGCCAGTCGACTGAACACTGAAGCTTTCTTT
cdr3_aa: CASRLNTEAFF
clone_size: -
j_call: TRBJ1-1
d_call: -
v_call: TRBV21-1

cdr3_nt: TGTGCCAGCAGCTTAGGATGGGCCCGGGACGGGGGCAATCAGCCCCAGCATTTT
cdr3_aa: CASSLGWARDGGNQPQHF
clone_size: once
j_call: TRBJ1-5
d_call: -
v_call: TRBV7-2

cdr3_nt: TGTGCCAGCAGCCCCGGAGCACAGGGGATGACTTTCTTT
cdr3_aa: CASSPGAQGMTFF
clone_size: -
j_call: TRBJ1-1
d_call: TRBD1
v_call: TRBV3-1/TRBV3-2

cdr3_nt: TGTGCCAGCAGCCAAGGAGGAAACTACGAGCAGTACTTC
cdr3_aa: CASSQGGNYEQYF
clone_size: -
j_call: TRBJ2-7
d_call: -
v_call: TRBV3-1/TRBV3-2

cdr3_nt: TGTGCCAGCAGCTTAAAGGGTCAGCCCCAGCATTTT
cdr3_aa: CASSLKGQPQHF
clone_size: -
j_call: TRBJ1-5
d_call: -
v_call: TRBV7-2

cdr3_nt: TGTGCCAGTAGCATTACAGAGAACACTGAAGCTTTCTTT
cdr3_aa: CASSITENTEAFF
clone_size: -
j_call: TRBJ1-1
d_call: -
v_call: TRBV19

cdr3_nt: TGCGCCAGCAGTGGAAGCGGATCCTACGAGCAGTACTTC
cdr3_aa: CASSGSGSYEQYF
clone_size: once
j_call: TRBJ2-7
d_call: -
v_call: TRBV10-2

cdr3_nt: TGTGCCAGCAGCGCCGTCGTCGGCTCTGGAAACACCATATATTTT
cdr3_aa: CASSAVVGSGNTIYF
clone_size: once
j_call: TRBJ1-3
d_call: -
v_call: TRBV7-2

cdr3_nt: TGTGCCTGGAGCGCTTTCCCCACTTCCTATAATTCACCCCTCCACTTT
cdr3_aa: CAWSAFPTSYNSPLHF
clone_size: -
j_call: TRBJ1-6
d_call: -
v_call: TRBV30